This TCR beta chain originates from a study of CD8 T cells in ankylosing spondylitis. On this clonotype itself: Its specificity is not known. A junction end diverges from the germline sequence, so it may reflect a read error.

Whole-study findings and limits: Earlier reports found some motif variants in synovial fluid and blood in reactive arthritis. A motif of 7 or 8 highly homologous TCR beta variants was seen as apparently characteristic of ankylosing spondylitis blood. Matched ankylosing spondylitis synovial fluid reportedly contained a significantly enriched population of disease-linked clones. Peripheral blood samples showed relatively rare disease-linked clones, and these clones were CD8+.

As the method for making TCR beta libraries, quantitative 5'-RACE with molecular barcodes was used. TCRdb redid the calling of the 5' RACE reads with MiXCR, one entry per CDR3 protein. The sample has 400,000 or so distinct CDR3 sequences, roughly 25% seen once. This CDR3 is built from 13 residues. CDR1 and CDR2 (germline): SEHNR, FQNEAQ (reference sequence). The sample consisted of blood, either unsorted or a sorted T cell fraction (not recorded which). The chain employs TRBV7-9 and TRBJ2-1; 9 bases map to TRBD2. This sequence was found in a male donor with ankylosing spondylitis. The CDR3 bases are TGTGCCAGCACCTTAGCGGGAGTAGGTGAGCAGTTCTTC. Encoded protein: CASTLAGVGEQFF.